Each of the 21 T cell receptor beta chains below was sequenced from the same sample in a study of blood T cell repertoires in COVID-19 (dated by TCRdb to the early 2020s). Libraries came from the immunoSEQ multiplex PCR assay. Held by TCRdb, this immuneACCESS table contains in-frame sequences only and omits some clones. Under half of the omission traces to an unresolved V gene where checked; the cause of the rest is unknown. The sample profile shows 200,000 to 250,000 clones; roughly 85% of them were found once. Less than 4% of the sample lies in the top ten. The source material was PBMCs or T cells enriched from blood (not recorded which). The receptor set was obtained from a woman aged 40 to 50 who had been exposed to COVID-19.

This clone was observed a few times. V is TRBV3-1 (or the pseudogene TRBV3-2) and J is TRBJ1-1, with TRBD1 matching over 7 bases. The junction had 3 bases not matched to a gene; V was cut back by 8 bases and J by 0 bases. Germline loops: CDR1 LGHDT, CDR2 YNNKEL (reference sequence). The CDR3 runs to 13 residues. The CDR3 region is CASHDRVNTEAFF. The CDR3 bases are TGTGCCAGCCACGACAGGGTGAACACTGAAGCTTTCTTT.

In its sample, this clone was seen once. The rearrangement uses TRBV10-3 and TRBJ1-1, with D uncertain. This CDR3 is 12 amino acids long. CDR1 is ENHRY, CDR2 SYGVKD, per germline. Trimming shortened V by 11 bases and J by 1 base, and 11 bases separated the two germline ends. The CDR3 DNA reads TGTGCCCAAAAACGAGGGAACACTGAAGCTTTCTTT. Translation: CAQKRGNTEAFF.

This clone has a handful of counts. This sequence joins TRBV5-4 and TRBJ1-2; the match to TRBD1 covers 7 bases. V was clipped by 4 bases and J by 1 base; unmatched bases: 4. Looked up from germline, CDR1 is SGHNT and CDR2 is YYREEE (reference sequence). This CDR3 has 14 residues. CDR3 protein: CASSTGQNNYGYTF. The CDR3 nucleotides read TGTGCCAGCAGCACGGGACAGAATAACTATGGCTACACCTTC.

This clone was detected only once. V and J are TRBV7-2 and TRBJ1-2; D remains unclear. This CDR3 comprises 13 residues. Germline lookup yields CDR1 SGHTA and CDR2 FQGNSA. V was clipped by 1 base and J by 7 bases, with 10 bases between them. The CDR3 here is CASSLDGESGYTF. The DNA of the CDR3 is TGTGCCAGCAGCTTAGATGGGGAGTCTGGCTACACCTTC.

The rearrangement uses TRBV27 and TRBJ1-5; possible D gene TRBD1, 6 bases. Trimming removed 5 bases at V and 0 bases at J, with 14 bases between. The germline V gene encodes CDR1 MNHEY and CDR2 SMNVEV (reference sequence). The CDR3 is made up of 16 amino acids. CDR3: CASSPGTPYSNQPQHF. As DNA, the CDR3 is TGTGCCAGCAGTCCCGGGACACCCTATAGCAATCAGCCCCAGCATTTT.

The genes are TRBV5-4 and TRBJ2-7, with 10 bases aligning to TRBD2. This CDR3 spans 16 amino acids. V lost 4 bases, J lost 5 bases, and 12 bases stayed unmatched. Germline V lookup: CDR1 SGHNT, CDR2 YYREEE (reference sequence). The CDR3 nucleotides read TGTGCCAGCAGCCCGGCCGGAGCGGGGGGGCGCGACGAGCAGTACTTC. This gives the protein CASSPAGAGGRDEQYF.

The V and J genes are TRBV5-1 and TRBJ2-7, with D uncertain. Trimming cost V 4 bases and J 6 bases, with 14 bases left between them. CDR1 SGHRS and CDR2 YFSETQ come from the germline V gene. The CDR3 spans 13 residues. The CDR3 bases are TGCGCCAGCAGCCCATTATTAGATGGCGAGCAGTACTTC. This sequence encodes CASSPLLDGEQYF.

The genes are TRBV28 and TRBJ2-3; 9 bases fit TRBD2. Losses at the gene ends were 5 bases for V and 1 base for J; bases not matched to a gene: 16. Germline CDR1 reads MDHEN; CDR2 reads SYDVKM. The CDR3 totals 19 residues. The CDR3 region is CASSTRTSAVPSGTDTQYF. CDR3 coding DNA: TGTGCCAGCAGTACCCGGACTAGCGCAGTACCCTCTGGCACAGATACGCAGTATTTT.

DNA for the CDR3: TGTGCCAGCAACGGACTAGCGGGTAGCACAGATACGCAGTATTTT. Protein sequence: CASNGLAGSTDTQYF. The V call is TRBV14, the J call TRBJ2-3; 11 bases agree with TRBD2. Germline V gene lookup returns CDR1 SGHDN and CDR2 FVKESK. The J segment lost 0 bases and the V segment lost 7 bases, leaving 3 bases of the junction unmatched. The CDR3 spans 15 residues.

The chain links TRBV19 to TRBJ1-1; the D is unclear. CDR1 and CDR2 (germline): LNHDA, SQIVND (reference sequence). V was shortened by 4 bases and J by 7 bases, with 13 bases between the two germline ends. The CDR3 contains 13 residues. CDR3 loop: CASSTHLQNEAFF. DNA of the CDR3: TGTGCCAGTAGTACACACCTACAGAATGAAGCTTTCTTT.

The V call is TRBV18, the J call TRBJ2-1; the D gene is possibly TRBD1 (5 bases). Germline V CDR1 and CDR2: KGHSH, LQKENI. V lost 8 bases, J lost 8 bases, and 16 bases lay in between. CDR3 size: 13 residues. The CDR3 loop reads CASLRTIGDEQFF. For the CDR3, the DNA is TGTGCCAGCCTAAGGACAATTGGGGATGAGCAGTTCTTC.

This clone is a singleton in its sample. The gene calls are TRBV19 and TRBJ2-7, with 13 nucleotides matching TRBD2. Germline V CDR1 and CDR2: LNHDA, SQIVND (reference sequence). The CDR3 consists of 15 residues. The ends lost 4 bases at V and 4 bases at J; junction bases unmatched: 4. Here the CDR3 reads CASSTGTSGAYEQYF. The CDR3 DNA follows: TGTGCCAGTAGTACAGGGACTAGCGGGGCGTACGAGCAGTACTTC.

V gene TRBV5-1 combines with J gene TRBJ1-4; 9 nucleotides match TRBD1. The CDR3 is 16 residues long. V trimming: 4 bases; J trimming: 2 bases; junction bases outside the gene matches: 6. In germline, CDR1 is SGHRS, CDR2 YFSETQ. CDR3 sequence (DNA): TGCGCCAGCAGCGCGAACACAGGGGGCACTAATGAAAAACTGTTTTTT. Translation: CASSANTGGTNEKLFF.

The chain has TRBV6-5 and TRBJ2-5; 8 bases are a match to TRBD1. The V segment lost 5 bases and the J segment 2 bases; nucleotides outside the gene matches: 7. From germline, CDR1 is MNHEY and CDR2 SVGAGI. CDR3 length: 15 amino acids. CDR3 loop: CASSLNRGRQETQYF. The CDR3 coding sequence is TGTGCCAGCAGTCTAAACAGGGGGAGGCAAGAGACCCAGTACTTC.

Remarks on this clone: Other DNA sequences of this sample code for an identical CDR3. The CDR3 spells CASSLAGTGGEKLFF. In DNA form, the CDR3 reads TGCGCCAGCAGCTTGGCCGGGACAGGAGGGGAAAAACTGTTTTTT. This chain links TRBV5-1 with TRBJ1-4; 8 nucleotides align to TRBD1. The CDR3 has 15 residues. The germline V gene encodes CDR1 SGHRS and CDR2 YFSETQ. V dropped 0 bases and J dropped 8; count of bases not matched to a gene: 6.

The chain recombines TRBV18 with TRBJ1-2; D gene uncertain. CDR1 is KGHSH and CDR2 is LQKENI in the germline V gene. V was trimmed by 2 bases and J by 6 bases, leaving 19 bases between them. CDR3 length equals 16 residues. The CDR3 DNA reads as TGTGCCAGCTCACCAGGGAGAACCTTCAGGAACGATGGCTACACCTTC. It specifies CASSPGRTFRNDGYTF. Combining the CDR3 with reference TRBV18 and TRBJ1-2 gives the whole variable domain NAGVMQNPRHLVRRRGQEARLRCSPMKGHSHVYWYRQLPEEGLKFMVYLQKENIIDESGMPKERFSAEFPKEGPSILRIQQVVRGDSAAYFCASSPGRTFRNDGYTFGSGTRLTVV.

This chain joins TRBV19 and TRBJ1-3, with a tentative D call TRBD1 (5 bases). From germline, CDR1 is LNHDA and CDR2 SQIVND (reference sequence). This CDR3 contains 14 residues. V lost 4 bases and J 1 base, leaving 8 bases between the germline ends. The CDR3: CASSNQGSGNTIYF. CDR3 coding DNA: TGTGCCAGTAGTAACCAGGGTTCTGGAAACACCATATATTTT.

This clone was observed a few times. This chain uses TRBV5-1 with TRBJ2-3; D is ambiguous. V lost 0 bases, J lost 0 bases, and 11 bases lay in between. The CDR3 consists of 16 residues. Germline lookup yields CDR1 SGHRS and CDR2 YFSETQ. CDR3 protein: CASSLAVAASTDTQYF. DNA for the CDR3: TGCGCCAGCAGCTTGGCCGTGGCGGCTAGCACAGATACGCAGTATTTT.

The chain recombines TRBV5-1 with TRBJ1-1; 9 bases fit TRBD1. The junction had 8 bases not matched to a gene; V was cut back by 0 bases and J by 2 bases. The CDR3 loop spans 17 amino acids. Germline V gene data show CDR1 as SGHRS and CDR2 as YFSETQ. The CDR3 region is CASSLVYRGPENTEAFF. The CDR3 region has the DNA TGCGCCAGCAGCTTGGTTTACAGGGGGCCAGAAAACACTGAAGCTTTCTTT. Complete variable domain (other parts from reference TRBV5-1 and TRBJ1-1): KAGVTQTPRYLIKTRGQQVTLSCSPISGHRSVSWYQQTPGQGLQFLFEYFSETQRNKGNFPGRFSGRQFSNSRSEMNVSTLELGDSALYLCASSLVYRGPENTEAFFGQGTRLTVV.

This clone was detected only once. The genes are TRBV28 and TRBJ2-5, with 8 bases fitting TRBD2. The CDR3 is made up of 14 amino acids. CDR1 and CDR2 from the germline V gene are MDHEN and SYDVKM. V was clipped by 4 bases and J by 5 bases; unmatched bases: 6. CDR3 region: CASSSGTSPETQYF. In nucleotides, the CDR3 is TGTGCCAGCAGTTCCGGGACTAGTCCCGAGACCCAGTACTTC.

Here the CDR3 reads CASKSSKVGENIQYF. The CDR3, as DNA: TGTGCCAGCAAATCGTCCAAAGTGGGAGAAAACATTCAGTACTTC. The chain carries TRBV6-5 and TRBJ2-4; the D gene is possibly TRBD2 (5 bases). The CDR3 contains 15 residues. Germline values: CDR1 MNHEY, CDR2 SVGAGI. Trimming stripped 7 bases from V and 5 bases from J, with 18 bases between.